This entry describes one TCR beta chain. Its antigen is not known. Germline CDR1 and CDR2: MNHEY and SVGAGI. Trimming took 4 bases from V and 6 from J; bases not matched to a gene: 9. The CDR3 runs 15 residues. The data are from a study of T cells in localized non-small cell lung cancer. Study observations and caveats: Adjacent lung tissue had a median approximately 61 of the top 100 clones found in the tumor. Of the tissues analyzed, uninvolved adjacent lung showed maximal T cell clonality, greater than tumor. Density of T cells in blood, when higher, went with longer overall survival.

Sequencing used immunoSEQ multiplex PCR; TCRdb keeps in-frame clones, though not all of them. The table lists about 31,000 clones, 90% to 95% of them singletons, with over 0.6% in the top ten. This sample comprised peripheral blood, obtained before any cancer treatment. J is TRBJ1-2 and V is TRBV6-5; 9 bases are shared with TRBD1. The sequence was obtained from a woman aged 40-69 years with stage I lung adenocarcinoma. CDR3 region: CASSFHRGRPDGYTF. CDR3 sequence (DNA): TGTGCCAGCAGTTTTCACAGGGGGCGCCCGGATGGCTACACCTTC.